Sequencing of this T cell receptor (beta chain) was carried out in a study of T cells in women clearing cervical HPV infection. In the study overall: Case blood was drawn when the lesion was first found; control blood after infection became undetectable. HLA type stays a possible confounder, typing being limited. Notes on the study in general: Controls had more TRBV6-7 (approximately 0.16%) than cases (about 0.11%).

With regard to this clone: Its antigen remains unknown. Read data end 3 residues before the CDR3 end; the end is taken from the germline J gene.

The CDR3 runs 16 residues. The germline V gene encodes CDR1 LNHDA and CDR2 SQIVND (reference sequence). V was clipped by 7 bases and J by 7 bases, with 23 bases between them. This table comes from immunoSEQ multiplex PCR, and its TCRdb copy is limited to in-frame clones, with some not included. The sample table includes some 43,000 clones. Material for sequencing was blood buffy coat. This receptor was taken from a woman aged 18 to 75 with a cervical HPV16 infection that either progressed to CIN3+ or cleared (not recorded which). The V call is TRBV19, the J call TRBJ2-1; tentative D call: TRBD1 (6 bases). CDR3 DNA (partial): TGTGCCAGTAACCTAAAGCAGGGGACCGCCTGGAATGAG. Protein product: CASNLKQGTAWNE. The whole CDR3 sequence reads CASNLKQGTAWNEQFF.